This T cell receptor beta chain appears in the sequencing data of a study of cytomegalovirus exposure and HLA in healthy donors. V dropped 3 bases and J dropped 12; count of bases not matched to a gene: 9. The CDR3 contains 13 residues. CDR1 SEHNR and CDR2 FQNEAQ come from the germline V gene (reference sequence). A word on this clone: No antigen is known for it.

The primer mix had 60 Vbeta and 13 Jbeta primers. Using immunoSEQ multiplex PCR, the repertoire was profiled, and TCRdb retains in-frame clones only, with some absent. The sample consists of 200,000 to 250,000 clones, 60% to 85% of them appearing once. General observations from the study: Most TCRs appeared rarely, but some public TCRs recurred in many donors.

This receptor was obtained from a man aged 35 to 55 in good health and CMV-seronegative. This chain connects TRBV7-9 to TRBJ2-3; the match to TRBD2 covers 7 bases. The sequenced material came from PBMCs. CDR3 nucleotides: TGTGCCAGCAGCTTTAAGGGACTATGGCACCAGTATTTT. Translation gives CASSFKGLWHQYF.